Presented here are 31 T cell receptor beta chains from one specimen sequenced in a study of T cells in Graves' hyperthyroidism and ophthalmopathy. Amplification of TCR beta CDR3 regions used RNA as the template. The study used the HTBI primer set for a first-round RT-PCR of the TCR CDR3. TCRdb used MiXCR to reprocess the multiplex PCR reads, holding one entry per CDR3 protein. The data hold approximately 260,000 distinct CDR3 sequences, with roughly 15% observed a single time. Input material: blood. These receptors all stem from a woman in her 50s with Graves' hyperthyroidism that later progressed to Graves' ophthalmopathy.

The V call is TRBV24-1, the J call TRBJ2-3; D gene unclear. The CDR3 length is 12 residues. V gave up 4 bases and J gave up 1 base, with 2 bases separating them. CDR1 and CDR2 from the germline V gene are KGHDR and SFDVKD. The CDR3 is CATSERTDTQYF. The CDR3 DNA follows: TGTGCCACCAGTGAACGCACAGATACGCAGTATTTT.

The chain couples TRBV4-1 to TRBJ1-5, with 9 bases aligning to TRBD1. The CDR3 length is 18 residues. Germline V CDR1 and CDR2: MGHRA, YSYEKL. V trimming: 3 bases; J trimming: 1 base; junction bases outside the gene matches: 10. The CDR3 sequence is CASSHPKGQGPSNQPQHF. CDR3 in DNA: TGCGCCAGCAGCCACCCCAAGGGACAGGGTCCAAGCAATCAGCCCCAGCATTTT.

This clonotype was observed at least ten times. CDR3 DNA sequence: TGTGCCAGCAGTCCAGACAGCTACGAGCAGTACTTC. It translates to CASSPDSYEQYF. This rearrangement joins TRBV28 to TRBJ2-7; weak D call: TRBD1 (5 bases). V lost 5 bases to trimming and J lost 3 bases, with 8 bases between them. The germline gives CDR1 MDHEN, CDR2 SYDVKM. There are 12 residues in the CDR3.

This clonotype was seen a few times. A read error may explain this, as a much larger clone is one base away. The chain combines TRBV7-9 with TRBJ2-1; 7 bases fit TRBD2. The CDR3 extends over 10 amino acids. From germline, CDR1 is SEHNR and CDR2 FQNEAQ (reference sequence). The V and J ends lost 11 bases and 7 bases, in that order; junction bases with no gene match: 2. CDR3 amino acids: CAGGGNEQFF. CDR3 nucleotides: TGTGCCGGGGGGGGGAATGAGCAGTTCTTC.

CDR3 sequence reads: CSVDRQGASPLHF. The CDR3 nucleotides are TGCAGCGTTGATAGGCAGGGAGCATCACCCCTCCACTTT. This chain uses TRBV29-1 with TRBJ1-6, with D possibly being TRBD1 (5 bases). The germline V gene has CDR1 SQVTM and CDR2 ANQGSEA. V dropped 3 bases and J dropped 10 bases, with 13 bases sitting between them. The CDR3 sequence is 13 residues long.

This clonotype was observed at least ten times. The chain uses TRBV4-1 and TRBJ1-1; 8 bases are a match to TRBD1. Germline lookup yields CDR1 MGHRA and CDR2 YSYEKL. This CDR3 comprises 15 residues. The V gene end was trimmed by 1 base and the J gene end by 1 base; junction bases not matched to a gene: 2. CDR3: CASSQGTGTNTEAFF. The DNA of the CDR3 is TGCGCCAGCAGCCAAGGGACAGGGACGAACACTGAAGCTTTCTTT.

This chain connects TRBV7-3 to TRBJ1-1; tentative D call: TRBD1 (5 bases). Trimming pared 5 bases from V and 6 bases from J, leaving 16 bases between. Germline CDR1 SGHTA, CDR2 FQGTGA. This CDR3 has 14 residues. The CDR3 protein is CASSPIGGGAEAFF. The CDR3 region has the DNA TGTGCCAGCAGCCCTATTGGTGGGGGAGCTGAAGCTTTCTTT.

Many counts were recorded for this clonotype. CDR3 residues: CSAPDGGRGVDNEQFF. The CDR3 region has the DNA TGCAGTGCACCGGACGGCGGGAGGGGGGTGGACAATGAGCAGTTCTTC. This chain connects TRBV20-1 to TRBJ2-1; 9 bases match TRBD2. Germline V gene lookup returns CDR1 DFQATT and CDR2 SNEGSKA (reference sequence). V shed 6 bases and J 5 bases; nucleotides not matched to a gene: 14. CDR3 length equals 16 residues.

This clonotype was recorded at least ten times. The V and J genes are TRBV6-1 and TRBJ2-3; 9 bases align to TRBD2. The J segment lost 2 bases and the V segment lost 6 bases, leaving 9 bases of the junction unmatched. Germline values: CDR1 MNHNS, CDR2 SASEGT. The CDR3 totals 16 residues. The CDR3 sequence is CASSPLAGVYTDTQYF. DNA for the CDR3: TGTGCCAGCAGCCCCTTAGCGGGAGTCTACACAGATACGCAGTATTTT.

This clonotype showed up many times. The chain is built from TRBV20-1 and TRBJ2-7; 9 bases align to TRBD2. Germline-derived CDR1 and CDR2 are DFQATT and SNEGSKA (reference sequence). V was pared by 3 bases and J by 5 bases, with 11 bases of the junction left unmatched. The length of the CDR3 is 15 residues. The CDR3 loop reads CSASYLAGRFNEQYF. The CDR3 region has the DNA TGCAGTGCTAGCTACCTAGCGGGAAGATTCAACGAGCAGTACTTC.

This clonotype occurred many times. This chain joins TRBV30 and TRBJ1-5; D is ambiguous. The CDR3 totals 13 residues. With 3 bases removed from V and 1 base from J, the gap between germline ends came to 7 bases. Germline CDR1 and CDR2: GTSNPN and SVGIG (reference sequence). CDR3 amino acids: CAWRGYSNQPQHF. Written as DNA, the CDR3 is TGTGCCTGGAGAGGGTACAGCAATCAGCCCCAGCATTTT.

This clonotype came up many times. The V call is TRBV4-1, the J call TRBJ2-1; weak D call: TRBD2 (5 bases). V was trimmed by 0 bases and J by 1 base, leaving 10 bases between them. CDR3 length equals 16 residues. Per germline, CDR1 MGHRA and CDR2 YSYEKL. CDR3 amino acids: CASSQDHRGSYNEQFF. The CDR3 DNA reads TGCGCCAGCAGCCAAGATCACCGGGGTTCCTACAATGAGCAGTTCTTC.

This clonotype was observed at least ten times. The V and J genes are TRBV7-8 and TRBJ2-7, with D possibly matching TRBD2 (6 bases). Trimming took off 1 base at V and 2 bases at J, with 9 bases between the two ends. The germline gives CDR1 SGHVS, CDR2 FQNEAQ. The CDR3 has 14 amino acids. The DNA for the CDR3 is TGTGCCAGCAGCTTAGGGCTAGCGCCCTACGAGCAGTACTTC. Translated: CASSLGLAPYEQYF.

Ten or more counts support this clonotype. The CDR3 loop is CASSQWGGATEAFF. The CDR3 DNA reads TGTGCCAGCAGCCAATGGGGAGGGGCCACTGAAGCTTTCTTT. V and J are TRBV28 and TRBJ1-1, with a tentative D call TRBD1 (5 bases). In germline, CDR1 is MDHEN, CDR2 SYDVKM. Between the trimmed V and J ends, which lost 6 bases and 4 bases, there was a span of 15 bases. This CDR3 is built from 14 residues.

This clonotype was recorded many times. CDR3 region: CASSFSGSNTGELFF. The CDR3 DNA reads as TGTGCCAGCAGCTTCAGCGGGAGTAACACCGGGGAGCTGTTTTTT. This chain connects TRBV7-9 to TRBJ2-2; 8 nucleotides align to TRBD2. V shed 3 bases and J 2 bases; nucleotides not matched to a gene: 2. The CDR3 spans 15 residues. The germline gives CDR1 SEHNR, CDR2 FQNEAQ (reference sequence).

In this sample, this clonotype turned up once. The chain uses TRBV7-6 and TRBJ2-2, with D perhaps TRBD2 (5 bases). Per the germline V gene, CDR1 is SGHVS and CDR2 is FNYEAQ. V shed 3 bases and J shed 2 bases, with 10 bases lying between them. This CDR3 has 15 residues. In DNA form, the CDR3 reads TGTGCCAGCAGCTTTGCCGGGATAAACACCGGGGAGCTGTTTTTT. As protein: CASSFAGINTGELFF.

This clonotype was recorded many times. V usage is TRBV7-8 and J usage is TRBJ2-7; D is uncertain. The ends were cut back, 4 bases at V and 4 bases at J, with 8 bases in the middle. This CDR3 is built from 12 residues. Germline V lookup: CDR1 SGHVS, CDR2 FQNEAQ. The CDR3 coding sequence is TGTGCCAGCAGCTCGTTGGGGTACGAGCAGTACTTC. It translates to CASSSLGYEQYF. Full variable domain (rest looked up from reference TRBV7-8 and TRBJ2-7): GAGVSQSPRYKVAKRGQDVALRCDPISGHVSLFWYQQALGQGPEFLTYFQNEAQLDKSGLPSDRFFAERPEGSVSTLKIQRTQQEDSAVYLCASSSLGYEQYFGPGTRLTVT.

Remarks on this clonotype: This may be a read error: a much more frequent sequence differs by one nucleotide. V is TRBV20-1 and J is TRBJ2-7; 14 bases line up with TRBD2. The CDR3 covers 16 residues. Trimming cost V 6 bases and J 3 bases; bases outside gene matches: 10. Germline CDR1 and CDR2: DFQATT and SNEGSKA (reference sequence). The CDR3 region is CSAGGTSGSCDYEQYF. CDR3 nucleotide sequence: TGCAGTGCGGGAGGGACTAGCGGGAGTTGCGACTACGAGCAGTACTTC.

This clonotype appeared many times. This chain joins TRBV7-2 and TRBJ2-3; D could derive from TRBD1 or TRBD2 (5 bases each). The germline V gene has CDR1 SGHTA and CDR2 FQGNSA. The CDR3 loop spans 15 amino acids. V was pared by 1 base and J by 5 bases, with 13 bases between. CDR3 in amino acids: CASSLVGGVGDTQYF. CDR3 nucleotide sequence: TGTGCCAGCAGCTTAGTTGGGGGAGTGGGAGATACGCAGTATTTT.

The V and J genes are TRBV30 and TRBJ1-3; no clear D gene. The V end lost 5 bases, the J end lost 4 bases, and 12 bases lay between the germline ends. This CDR3 is 13 amino acids long. Germline assignment: CDR1 GTSNPN and CDR2 SVGIG (reference sequence). In DNA form, the CDR3 reads TGTGCCTGGGGCAGGACTCAAGGAAACACCATATATTTT. This sequence encodes CAWGRTQGNTIYF. The full variable domain, in which reference TRBV30 and TRBJ1-3 provide the parts outside the CDR3, is SQTIHQWPATLVQPVGSPLSLECTVEGTSNPNLYWYRQAAGRGLQLLFYSVGIGQISSEVPQNLSASRPQDRQFILSSKKLLLSDSGFYLCAWGRTQGNTIYFGEGSWLTVV.

In its sample, this clonotype was seen many times. The chain joins TRBV7-3 to TRBJ2-2, with 10 bases lining up with TRBD2. V lost 4 bases to trimming and J lost 4 bases; unmatched junction nucleotides: 9. Germline V gene sequence: CDR1 SGHTA, CDR2 FQGTGA. This CDR3 contains 17 residues. The CDR3 here is CASSSLAGGSFTGELFF. The CDR3 bases are TGTGCCAGCAGCTCCTTAGCGGGAGGCTCTTTCACCGGGGAGCTGTTTTTT.

There are many counts of this clonotype. The V and J genes are TRBV11-3 and TRBJ2-1, with TRBD1 matching over 8 bases. The CDR3 spans 15 residues. CDR1 and CDR2 (germline): SGHNT, YENEEA. The V gene end was trimmed by 4 bases and the J gene end by 4 bases; junction bases not matched to a gene: 6. Here the CDR3 DNA reads TGTGCCAGCAGCTCCCGGGACAGGTTATACAATGAGCAGTTCTTC. Translation: CASSSRDRLYNEQFF.

In this sample, this clonotype turned up many times. The V call is TRBV28, the J call TRBJ2-7, with a possible D match to TRBD2 (6 bases). CDR1 and CDR2 from the germline V gene are MDHEN and SYDVKM. The CDR3 is 17 amino acids. Trimming took 2 bases from V and 3 from J, leaving 20 bases between them. The CDR3 DNA sequence: TGTGCCAGCAGTTTAAATCCCAGTATCGGAGCGGGCTACGAGCAGTACTTC. It translates to CASSLNPSIGAGYEQYF.

This clonotype was seen repeatedly, ten times or more. V and J are TRBV3-1 and TRBJ1-1; D is unresolved. V lost 6 bases, J lost 0 bases, and 11 bases lay in between. There are 14 residues in the CDR3. Germline V gene data show CDR1 as LGHDT and CDR2 as YNNKEL (reference sequence). The CDR3 sequence is CASREGPMNTEAFF. The CDR3, as DNA: TGTGCCAGCAGGGAAGGTCCTATGAACACTGAAGCTTTCTTT.

This chain links TRBV6-1 with TRBJ2-4; D ambiguous. This CDR3 is 13 amino acids long. CDR1 and CDR2 (germline): MNHNS, SASEGT. The ends were cut back, 10 bases at V and 0 bases at J, with 10 bases in the middle. The CDR3 protein is CATTVLAKNIQYF. The CDR3 DNA sequence: TGTGCCACCACGGTGTTAGCCAAAAACATTCAGTACTTC.

The rearrangement links TRBV11-2 to TRBJ1-4; D uncertain. The V gene lost 3 bases and the J gene lost 3 bases, with 8 bases spanning the gap. Germline values: CDR1 SGHAT, CDR2 FQNNGV. The CDR3 sequence is 14 residues long. CDR3 nucleotide sequence: TGTGCCAGCAGCTTGGGCATGGCTAATGAAAAACTGTTTTTT. Translation gives CASSLGMANEKLFF.

The sample holds many counts of this clonotype. The rearrangement uses TRBV7-9 and TRBJ2-3; the D gene could be TRBD1 or TRBD2 (5 bases each). The CDR3 has 15 amino acids. V lost 3 bases, J lost 5 bases, and 15 bases lay in between. Germline V gene lookup returns CDR1 SEHNR and CDR2 FQNEAQ (reference sequence). The CDR3 bases are TGTGCCAGCAGCTTTCCGGGACGGGAAGGAGATACGCAGTATTTT. It yields the protein CASSFPGREGDTQYF.

This chain links TRBV11-1 with TRBJ1-1; TRBD1 agrees at 7 bases. The trim removed 3 bases at V and 1 base at J, leaving 5 bases unmatched. This CDR3 is 15 amino acids long. The germline V gene has CDR1 SGHAT and CDR2 FQDESV (reference sequence). CDR3 sequence reads: CASSFRQGPNTEAFF. The CDR3 nucleotides read TGTGCCAGCAGCTTCAGACAGGGCCCGAACACTGAAGCTTTCTTT.

In this sample, this clonotype turned up many times. The V gene is TRBV27, the J gene TRBJ2-1; D is unclear. This CDR3 has 13 residues. Trimming took off 0 bases at V and 6 bases at J, with 6 bases between the two ends. In germline, CDR1 is MNHEY, CDR2 SMNVEV (reference sequence). The CDR3 DNA follows: TGTGCCAGCAGTTTATCGATTCCCAATGAGCAGTTCTTC. Translation gives CASSLSIPNEQFF.

The CDR3 region is CASSLDLFTEAFF. Written as DNA, the CDR3 is TGTGCCAGCAGCTTAGACTTGTTCACTGAAGCTTTCTTT. The V call is TRBV7-9, the J call TRBJ1-1; D is undetermined. CDR3 length: 13 residues. The germline CDR1 and CDR2 sequences are SEHNR and FQNEAQ (reference sequence). The V and J ends lost 1 base and 4 bases respectively, with 7 bases between them. The variable domain in full, completed from reference TRBV7-9 and TRBJ1-1, reads DTGVSQNPRHKITKRGQNVTFRCDPISEHNRLYWYRQTLGQGPEFLTYFQNEAQLEKSRLLSDRFSAERPKGSFSTLEIQRTEQGDSAMYLCASSLDLFTEAFFGQGTRLTVV.

CDR3 in amino acids: CASSLVGTGGYGNTIYF. The CDR3 bases are TGTGCCAGCAGCTTAGTGGGGACAGGGGGCTACGGAAACACCATATATTTT. The genes are TRBV7-2 and TRBJ1-3; 12 nucleotides agree with TRBD1. CDR1 SGHTA and CDR2 FQGNSA come from the germline V gene. CDR3 length: 17 amino acids. The junction had 5 bases not matched to a gene; V was cut back by 1 base and J by 4 bases.